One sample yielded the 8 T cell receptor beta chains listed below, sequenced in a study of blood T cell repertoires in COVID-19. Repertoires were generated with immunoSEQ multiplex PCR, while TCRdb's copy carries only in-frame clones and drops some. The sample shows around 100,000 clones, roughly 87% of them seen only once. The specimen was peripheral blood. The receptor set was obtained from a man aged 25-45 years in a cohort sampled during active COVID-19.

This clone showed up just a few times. CDR3 sequence: CAISVNSQETQYF. The CDR3 DNA sequence: TGTGCCATCAGTGTAAACAGTCAAGAGACCCAGTACTTC. The chain recombines TRBV10-3 with TRBJ2-5; D is unclear. Germline CDR1 ENHRY, CDR2 SYGVKD. The V end lost 4 bases, the J end lost 2 bases, and 8 bases lay between the germline ends. The CDR3 loop spans 13 amino acids.

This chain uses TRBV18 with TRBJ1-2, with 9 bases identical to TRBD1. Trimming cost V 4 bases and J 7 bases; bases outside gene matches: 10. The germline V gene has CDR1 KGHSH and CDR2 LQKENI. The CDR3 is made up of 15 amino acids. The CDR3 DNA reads TGTGCCAGCTCACTCCTCGGGACAGGGTCGAGTGGCTACACCTTC. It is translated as CASSLLGTGSSGYTF.

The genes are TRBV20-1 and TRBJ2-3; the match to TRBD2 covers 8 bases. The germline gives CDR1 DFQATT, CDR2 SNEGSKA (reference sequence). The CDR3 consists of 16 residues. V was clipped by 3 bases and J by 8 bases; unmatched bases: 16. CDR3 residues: CSASLSLAGGTGTQYF. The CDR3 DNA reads TGCAGTGCTAGTCTCTCGCTAGCGGGCGGAACGGGTACGCAGTATTTT.

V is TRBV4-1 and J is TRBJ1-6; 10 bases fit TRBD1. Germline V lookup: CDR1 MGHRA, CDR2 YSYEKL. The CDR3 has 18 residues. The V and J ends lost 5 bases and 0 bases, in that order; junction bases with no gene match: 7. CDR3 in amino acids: CASSSGQGGSSYNSPLHF. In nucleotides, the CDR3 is TGCGCCAGCAGCTCCGGACAGGGGGGGAGCTCCTATAATTCACCCCTCCACTTT.

The CDR3, as DNA: TGTGCCAGCAGCTCCTCAAGAGAAACCGGGGAGCTGTTTTTT. Translating gives CASSSSRETGELFF. The rearrangement links TRBV7-3 to TRBJ2-2; D not resolved. Germline loops: CDR1 SGHTA, CDR2 FQGTGA. Between the trimmed V and J ends, which lost 4 bases and 5 bases, there was a span of 11 bases. The CDR3 has 14 amino acids.

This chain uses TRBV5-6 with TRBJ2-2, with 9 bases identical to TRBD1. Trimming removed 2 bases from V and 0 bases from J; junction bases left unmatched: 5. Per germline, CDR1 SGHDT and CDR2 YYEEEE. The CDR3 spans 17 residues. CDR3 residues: CASSLEQGAANTGELFF. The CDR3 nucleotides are TGTGCCAGCAGCTTAGAACAGGGGGCGGCGAACACCGGGGAGCTGTTTTTT. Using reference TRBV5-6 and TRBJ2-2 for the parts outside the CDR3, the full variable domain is DAGVTQSPTHLIKTRGQQVTLRCSPKSGHDTVSWYQQALGQGPQFIFQYYEEEERQRGNFPDRFSGHQFPNYSSELNVNALLLGDSALYLCASSLEQGAANTGELFFGEGSRLTVL.

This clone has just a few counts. CDR3 sequence reads: CAWSVSGDGSPLHF. CDR3 DNA: TGTGCCTGGAGTGTAAGCGGGGACGGTTCACCCCTCCACTTT. The rearrangement links TRBV30 to TRBJ1-6; D might be TRBD1 (5 bases). From germline, CDR1 is GTSNPN and CDR2 SVGIG (reference sequence). The CDR3 is 14 amino acids. V lost 0 bases to trimming and J lost 9 bases, with 12 bases between them.

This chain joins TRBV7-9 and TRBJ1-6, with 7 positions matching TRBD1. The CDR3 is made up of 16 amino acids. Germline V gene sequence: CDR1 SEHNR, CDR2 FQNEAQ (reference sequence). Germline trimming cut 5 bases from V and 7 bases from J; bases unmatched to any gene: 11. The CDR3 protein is CASSAATGRANSPLHF. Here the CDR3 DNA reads TGTGCCAGCAGCGCAGCGACAGGGAGAGCGAATTCACCCCTCCACTTT.